This T cell receptor beta chain is drawn from a study of human T cells and chemical hapten exposure. Study-wide background: 2% DPC applied to an approximately 2 cm by approximately 2 cm arm area sensitized donors. Patients' scalps got diphenylcyclopropenone weekly throughout the approximately 25-week study.

Stated time point: patch test 3, about 24 weeks after DPC sensitization. The treatment here: therapeutic diphenylcyclopropenone sensitization with weekly scalp DPC. Study-wide results and caveats: Significantly greater numbers of large CDR3 similarity clusters came from expanded TCRs than from controls. Healthy individuals' immune responses may differ from those of donors, who had alopecia.

The CDR3 length is 15 residues. Trimming stripped 6 bases from V and 0 bases from J, with 11 bases between. In germline, CDR1 is MNHEY, CDR2 SMNVEV (reference sequence). This clonotype came up a few times. Its antigen is not known. TCRdb reanalysed the RACE reads using MiXCR and keeps one entry per CDR3 protein. The top ten clones hold about 2.4% of a sample with 130,000 or so distinct CDR3 sequences, around 10% of them seen once. The V gene is TRBV27, the J gene TRBJ1-4; D unclear. The TCR sequence derives from a woman aged 45-60 years with alopecia areata. Some clones in this sample may be carry-over from other donors' samples. Sequenced here: whole blood, sampled in connection with sensitization to the hapten diphenylcyclopropenone (DPC). The CDR3 reads CASRFGGATNEKLFF. The CDR3 DNA is TGTGCCAGCAGGTTCGGCGGTGCAACTAATGAAAAACTGTTTTTT.